This is a list of T cell receptor beta chains from one sample in a study of T cell changes during pregnancy in multiple sclerosis. Only in-frame clones appear in the TCRdb table, and some are missing; sequencing was by immunoSEQ multiplex PCR. The table shows about 59,000 clones, with about 95% occurring only once. This specimen consisted of CD8+ T cells from peripheral blood mononuclear cells, obtained after pregnancy. These receptors were taken from a female donor with multiple sclerosis, enrolled in a pregnancy study. The CDR3 runs from the conserved cysteine through the conserved F or W. Each record gives: D gene, CDR3 length, V gene, clone size, J gene, CDR3 protein, CDR3 DNA. D genes are given only for firm matches. Only some rows state a clone size, as once, few, many or a class for expanded clones.

NA,15,TRBV6-1,NA,TRBJ2-7,CASSEFTGFSYEQYF,TGTGCCAGCAGTGAATTTACGGGGTTCTCCTACGAGCAGTACTTC
TRBD1,15,TRBV15,NA,TRBJ1-5,CATSLRQGSNQPQHF,TGTGCCACCAGCTTACGACAGGGTAGCAATCAGCCCCAGCATTTT
TRBD1,13,TRBV5-6,NA,TRBJ2-7,CASSSGQGNEQYF,TGTGCCAGCAGCTCGGGACAGGGAAACGAGCAGTACTTC
NA,14,TRBV6-5,NA,TRBJ2-2,CASSYGGRTGELFF,TGTGCCAGCAGTTACGGGGGCCGTACCGGGGAGCTGTTTTTT
TRBD2,13,TRBV27,NA,TRBJ2-5,CASRSGRPETQYF,TGTGCCAGCAGAAGCGGGAGGCCCGAGACCCAGTACTTC
NA,15,TRBV4-1,NA,TRBJ2-5,CASSQDRTVQETQYF,TGCGCCAGCAGCCAAGACAGGACAGTACAAGAGACCCAGTACTTC
NA,11,TRBV29-1,NA,TRBJ1-1,CSVQGNTEAFF,TGCAGCGTACAGGGGAACACTGAAGCTTTCTTT
TRBD1,16,TRBV5-6,NA,TRBJ2-7,CASSPFGGQGVYEQYF,TGTGCCAGCAGCCCGTTTGGGGGACAGGGGGTCTACGAGCAGTACTTC
NA,14,TRBV11-1,NA,TRBJ1-2,CASSTRDNIHGYTF,TGTGCCAGCAGTACTAGGGACAACATTCATGGCTACACCTTC
TRBD2,18,TRBV4-3,NA,TRBJ2-1,CASSQDIGLAGGLNEQFF,TGCGCCAGCAGCCAAGATATAGGACTAGCGGGAGGGTTGAATGAGCAGTTCTTC
TRBD1,16,TRBV7-8,once,TRBJ1-4,CASSPEAGGLGEKLFF,TGTGCCAGCAGCCCCGAGGCAGGGGGCCTCGGTGAAAAACTGTTTTTT
NA,13,TRBV30,NA,TRBJ1-2,CAWSVGGYYGYTF,TGTGCCTGGAGTGTAGGGGGATACTATGGCTACACCTTC
NA,15,TRBV7-9,NA,TRBJ2-3,CASSLFGGDTDTQYF,TGTGCCAGCAGCTTATTCGGCGGAGACACAGATACGCAGTATTTT
NA,15,TRBV7-3,NA,TRBJ2-3,CASSPRQGRPDTQYF,TGTGCCAGCAGCCCCCGGCAAGGGAGGCCAGATACGCAGTATTTT
NA,15,TRBV19,NA,TRBJ2-1,CASNPTGSVYNEQFF,TGTGCCAGTAACCCTACAGGGTCGGTCTACAATGAGCAGTTCTTC
NA,13,TRBV5-4,NA,TRBJ1-1,CASSLAGNTEAFF,TGTGCCAGCAGCTTGGCCGGGAACACTGAAGCTTTCTTT
NA,16,TRBV4-2,NA,TRBJ2-3,CASSPALAGTTDTQYF,TGTGCCAGCAGCCCCGCACTAGCCGGTACCACAGATACGCAGTATTTT
NA,14,TRBV18,NA,TRBJ2-2,CASSPPGRTGELFF,TGTGCCAGCTCACCACCGGGCCGTACCGGGGAGCTGTTTTTT
TRBD1,14,TRBV5-1,NA,TRBJ1-2,CASSPQTGAYGYTF,TGCGCCAGCAGCCCACAGACAGGGGCCTATGGCTACACCTTC
TRBD2,18,TRBV10-2,NA,TRBJ2-3,CASSESSFAGDSTDTQYF,TGCGCCAGCAGTGAGTCCTCCTTTGCGGGAGATTCCACAGATACGCAGTATTTT
TRBD1,16,TRBV27,NA,TRBJ2-3,CASSLLAGGTADTQYF,TGTGCCAGCAGTTTATTGGCAGGGGGCACTGCAGATACGCAGTATTTT
NA,15,TRBV7-9,NA,TRBJ2-7,CASSFRDSRAYEQYF,TGTGCCAGCAGCTTCCGGGACTCGCGAGCCTACGAGCAGTACTTC
TRBD1,17,TRBV28,NA,TRBJ1-2,CASSLIKQGAVQLGYTF,TGTGCCAGCAGTTTGATAAAACAGGGGGCAGTACAACTTGGCTACACCTTC
NA,12,TRBV19,NA,TRBJ1-1,CATQEGNTEAFF,TGTGCCACCCAGGAGGGGAACACTGAAGCTTTCTTT
NA,15,TRBV28,NA,TRBJ2-1,CASSTPLAVDNEQFF,TGTGCCAGCAGTACCCCCCTGGCGGTCGACAATGAGCAGTTCTTC
TRBD1,13,TRBV19,NA,TRBJ1-1,CASRETGGTEAFF,TGTGCCAGTAGGGAGACAGGGGGCACTGAAGCTTTCTTT
NA,16,TRBV12-2,NA,TRBJ1-5,CASRLAWWRGAQPQHF,TGTGCAAGTCGCTTAGCGTGGTGGCGGGGGGCTCAGCCCCAGCATTTT
TRBD2,14,TRBV27,NA,TRBJ2-5,CASTSGLAEETQYF,TGTGCCAGCACCTCCGGACTAGCGGAAGAGACCCAGTACTTC
NA,12,TRBV19,NA,TRBJ1-2,CASSMGLAGYTF,TGTGCCAGTAGTATGGGGCTTGCGGGCTACACCTTC
TRBD1,14,TRBV27,NA,TRBJ1-5,CASSQDRANQPQHF,TGTGCCAGCAGTCAGGACAGGGCTAATCAGCCCCAGCATTTT
NA,14,TRBV4-3,NA,TRBJ1-1,CASSQEGQNTEAFF,TGCGCCAGCAGCCAAGAGGGGCAGAACACTGAAGCTTTCTTT
NA,13,TRBV11-2,once,TRBJ1-5,CASSFRVDQPQHF,TGTGCCAGCAGCTTCAGGGTTGATCAGCCCCAGCATTTT
NA,13,TRBV25-1,NA,TRBJ2-1,CASSVTNYNEQFF,TGTGCCAGCAGTGTGACAAACTACAATGAGCAGTTCTTC
NA,16,TRBV4-1,NA,TRBJ1-1,CASSQDTGIGNTEAFF,TGCGCCAGCAGCCAAGATACAGGGATAGGGAACACTGAAGCTTTCTTT
NA,15,TRBV12-5,NA,TRBJ1-4,CASGSNGAPNEKLFF,TGTGCTAGTGGTTCAAATGGGGCCCCTAATGAAAAACTGTTTTTT
TRBD1,16,TRBV25-1,NA,TRBJ1-2,CASSEYDRGSRYGYTF,TGTGCCAGCAGTGAATACGACAGGGGATCGCGGTATGGCTACACCTTC
TRBD1,12,TRBV2,once,TRBJ2-7,CASTDRVNEQYF,TGTGCCAGCACCGACAGGGTTAACGAGCAGTACTTC
TRBD2,14,TRBV7-9,NA,TRBJ2-7,CASSPGTSGYEQYF,TGTGCCAGCAGCCCCGGGACTAGCGGGTACGAGCAGTACTTC
NA,13,TRBV27,NA,TRBJ2-7,CASAPQSSYEQYF,TGTGCCAGCGCCCCACAGAGCTCCTACGAGCAGTACTTC
NA,13,TRBV9,NA,TRBJ1-1,CASSVNSNTEAFF,TGTGCCAGCAGCGTAAACAGCAACACTGAAGCTTTCTTT
TRBD2,15,TRBV19,NA,TRBJ2-7,CASSIDGGRFYEQYF,TGTGCCAGTAGTATAGATGGCGGGAGGTTCTACGAGCAGTACTTC
NA,13,TRBV28,NA,TRBJ1-4,CASRGHMDEKLFF,TGTGCCAGCAGGGGACACATGGATGAAAAACTGTTTTTT
NA,13,TRBV6-5,NA,TRBJ2-2,CASSYSAVGELFF,TGTGCCAGCAGTTACTCAGCCGTAGGGGAGCTGTTTTTT
TRBD2,13,TRBV29-1,NA,TRBJ2-1,CSVVLAGYNEQFF,TGCAGCGTTGTACTAGCGGGGTACAATGAGCAGTTCTTC
NA,17,TRBV27,NA,TRBJ2-5,CASSLRMDILTQETQYF,TGTGCCAGCAGTTTAAGGATGGACATTCTAACACAAGAGACCCAGTACTTC
NA,14,TRBV12-2,NA,TRBJ1-1,CASRLGPPGTEAFF,TGTGCAAGTCGCTTAGGGCCCCCAGGTACTGAAGCTTTCTTT
NA,16,TRBV5-1,NA,TRBJ2-2,CASSLEQGASTGELFF,TGCGCCAGCAGCTTGGAACAGGGTGCGAGCACCGGGGAGCTGTTTTTT
NA,16,TRBV9,once,TRBJ1-2,CASSAGRDGRGKGYTF,TGTGCCAGCAGCGCGGGACGTGACGGCCGGGGGAAAGGCTACACCTTC
NA,15,TRBV10-3,NA,TRBJ1-2,CAISEEPEAGMGYTF,TGTGCCATCAGTGAGGAACCTGAGGCAGGGATGGGTTACACCTTC
NA,13,TRBV19,NA,TRBJ2-1,CASSIAQYNEQFF,TGTGCCAGTAGTATCGCACAGTACAATGAGCAGTTCTTC
NA,14,TRBV4-1,few,TRBJ2-7,CASSQLDASYEQYF,TGCGCCAGCAGCCAACTAGACGCGAGCTACGAGCAGTACTTC
NA,13,TRBV27,NA,TRBJ1-4,CASSLTGPQKLFF,TGTGCCAGCAGTTTAACAGGGCCTCAAAAACTGTTTTTT
NA,15,TRBV6-1,few,TRBJ2-7,CASSVQQGKGYEQYF,TGTGCCAGCAGTGTCCAACAGGGAAAAGGCTACGAGCAGTACTTC
NA,12,TRBV30,NA,TRBJ2-7,CAWSVNSYEQYF,TGTGCCTGGAGTGTAAATTCATACGAGCAGTACTTC
NA,12,TRBV13,NA,TRBJ2-3,CASSGRPDTQYF,TGTGCCAGCAGCGGGCGTCCAGATACGCAGTATTTT
NA,13,TRBV5-6,NA,TRBJ1-1,CASSSQPYTEAFF,TGTGCCAGCAGTTCACAGCCCTACACTGAAGCTTTCTTT
TRBD2,14,TRBV6-1,once,TRBJ2-3,CASSGLASADTQYF,TGTGCCAGCAGTGGACTAGCTTCGGCAGATACGCAGTATTTT
TRBD1,16,TRBV7-2,NA,TRBJ2-5,CASSLAGTGLGETQYF,TGTGCCAGCAGCTTGGCGGGGACAGGGTTAGGTGAGACCCAGTACTTC
NA,16,TRBV4-1,NA,TRBJ2-3,CASSQAGVTSTDTQYF,TGCGCCAGCAGCCAAGCGGGAGTTACTAGCACAGATACGCAGTATTTT